This T cell receptor beta chain was found in a study of T cell responses to AZD1222 COVID-19 vaccine. Study information: It was second doses at about 4 or about 12 weeks that were pooled. Study-wide results and limits: Mostly white British, mostly female donors; authors suggested clonal diversity may be underestimated.

Worth noting for this clone: Its target is not known.

This CDR3 spans 15 amino acids. V lost 0 bases and J 2 bases, leaving 11 bases between the germline ends. CDR1 is MNHNY and CDR2 is SVGAGI in the germline V gene (reference sequence). Using immunoSEQ multiplex PCR, the repertoire was profiled, and TCRdb retains in-frame clones only, with some absent. The sample consists of 85,000 to 100,000 clones, approximately 78% of them appearing once. The sequencing here drew on peripheral blood, taken on day 0 of AZD1222 vaccination. This sequence was found in an adult in good health. The V and J genes are TRBV6-6 and TRBJ2-7; tentative D call: TRBD1 (5 bases). The chain's CDR3 is CASSYSGQPPYEQYF. The DNA of the CDR3 is TGTGCCAGCAGTTACTCGGGGCAGCCGCCCTACGAGCAGTACTTC.